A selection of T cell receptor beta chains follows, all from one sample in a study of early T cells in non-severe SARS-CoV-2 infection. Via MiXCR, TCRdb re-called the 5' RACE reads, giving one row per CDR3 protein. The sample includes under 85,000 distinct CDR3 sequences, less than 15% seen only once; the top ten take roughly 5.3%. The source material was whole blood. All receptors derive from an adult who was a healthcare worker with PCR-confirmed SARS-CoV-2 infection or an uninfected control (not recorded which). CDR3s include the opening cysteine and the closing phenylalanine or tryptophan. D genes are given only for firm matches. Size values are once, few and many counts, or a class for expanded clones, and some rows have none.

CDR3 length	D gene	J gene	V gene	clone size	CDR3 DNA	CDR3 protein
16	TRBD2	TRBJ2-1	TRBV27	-	TGTGCCAGCAGCCCCCGTTCAGCGGGGGGAAACAATGAGCAGTTCTTC	CASSPRSAGGNNEQFF
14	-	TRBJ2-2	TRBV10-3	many	TGTGCCATCAGTGAGTGGGACGCAGGTGGGGAGCTGTTTTTT	CAISEWDAGGELFF
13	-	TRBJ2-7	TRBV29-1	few	TGCAGCGGGAGGAGCAGGGAAGGGTACGAGCAGTACTTC	CSGRSREGYEQYF
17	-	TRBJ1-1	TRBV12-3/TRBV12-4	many	TGTGCCAGCAGTTTAGGTCCTGCATCAGGGTGGGGCACTGAAGCTTTCTTT	CASSLGPASGWGTEAFF
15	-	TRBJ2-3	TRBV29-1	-	TGCAGCGTACACCCTCCAGGGGGGCAAACAGATACGCAGTATTTT	CSVHPPGGQTDTQYF
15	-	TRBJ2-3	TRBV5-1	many	TGCGCCAGCAGCTTGGGAGTTAGTAGCACAGATACGCAGTATTTT	CASSLGVSSTDTQYF
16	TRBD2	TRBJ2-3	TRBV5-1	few	TGCGCCAGCGGAAAGATCACCGGGGGGGCGACAGATACGCAGTATTTT	CASGKITGGATDTQYF
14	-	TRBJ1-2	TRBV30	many	TGTGCCTGGAGAGGATCGGCGGATCCCTATGGCTACACCTTC	CAWRGSADPYGYTF
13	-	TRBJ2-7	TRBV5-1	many	TGCGCCAGCAGCTTGTTTGGGGACTACGAGCAGTACTTC	CASSLFGDYEQYF
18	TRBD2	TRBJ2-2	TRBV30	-	TGTGCCTGGATCTCCCGGGAGGGACACTCGGCGAACACCGGGGAGCTGTTTTTT	CAWISREGHSANTGELFF
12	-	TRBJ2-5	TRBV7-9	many	TGTGCCAGCATGGGGCCCGGAAAGACCCAGTACTTC	CASMGPGKTQYF
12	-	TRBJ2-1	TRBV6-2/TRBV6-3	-	TGTGCCAGCAGTTCCCGACTCAGTGAGCAGTTCTTC	CASSSRLSEQFF
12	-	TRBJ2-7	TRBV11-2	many	TGTGCCAGCAGCCCCATTAACTACGAGCAGTACTTC	CASSPINYEQYF
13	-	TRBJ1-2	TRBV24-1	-	TGTGCCACCAGTGAACCAACGGGACGGCGAACCACCTTC	CATSEPTGRRTTF
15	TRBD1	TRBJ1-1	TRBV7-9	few	TGTGCTAGCGGACCTCTGGGGGACAGTCGTCCTGAAGCTTTCTTT	CASGPLGDSRPEAFF
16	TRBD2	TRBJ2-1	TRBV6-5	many	TGTGCCAGCAGTATCTATATGAGCGGGGCCTACAATGAGCAGTTCTTC	CASSIYMSGAYNEQFF
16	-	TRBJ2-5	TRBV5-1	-	TGCGCCAGCAGCTCAAAACCGGGACCAAGACAAGAGACCCAGTACTTC	CASSSKPGPRQETQYF
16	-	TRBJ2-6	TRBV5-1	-	TGCGCCAGCAGCTTAGGCACAAACTCTGGGGCCAACGTCCTGACTTTC	CASSLGTNSGANVLTF
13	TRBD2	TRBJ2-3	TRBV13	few	TGTGCCAGCTCTAGCGGGAGTTCAGATACGCAGTATTTT	CASSSGSSDTQYF
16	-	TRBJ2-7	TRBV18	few	TGTGCCAGCTCACCAAAGGGCACGCTCCCCTCCTACGAGCAGTACTTC	CASSPKGTLPSYEQYF
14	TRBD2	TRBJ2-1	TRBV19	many	TGTGCCAGTACTCTTATAGCGGGAGGGAATGAGCAGTTCTTC	CASTLIAGGNEQFF
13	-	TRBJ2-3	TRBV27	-	TGTGCCAGCAGTTTATCCCGTCCAGATACGCAGTATTTT	CASSLSRPDTQYF
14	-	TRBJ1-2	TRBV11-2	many	TGTGCCAGCAACCGGGGGACGGGATACTATGGCTACACCTTC	CASNRGTGYYGYTF
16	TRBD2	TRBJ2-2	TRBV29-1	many	TGCAGCGTTGCCGGTTCCGGGACTAGCGGGACCGGGGAGCTGTTTTTT	CSVAGSGTSGTGELFF
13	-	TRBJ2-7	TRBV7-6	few	TGTGCCAGCAGCTTATCGCCTCGTAACGAGCAGTACTTC	CASSLSPRNEQYF
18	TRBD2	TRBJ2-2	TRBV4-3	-	TGCGCCAGCAGCCATGCCGGGACTAGTGATCTCACTACCGGGGAGCTGTTTTTT	CASSHAGTSDLTTGELFF
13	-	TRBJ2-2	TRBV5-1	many	TGCGCCAGCACAGCAGGGACCACCGGGGAGCTGTTTTTT	CASTAGTTGELFF
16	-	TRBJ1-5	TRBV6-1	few	TGTGCCAGCAGTGAAGCTTGGAGGGTGAGCAATCAGCCCCAGCATTTT	CASSEAWRVSNQPQHF
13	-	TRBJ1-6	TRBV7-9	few	TGTGCCAGCAGCCCAGGACAGTATTCACCCCTCCACTTT	CASSPGQYSPLHF
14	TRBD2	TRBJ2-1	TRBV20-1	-	TGCAGTGCTAGAGATTCTAGCGGCTACAATGAGCAGTTCTTC	CSARDSSGYNEQFF
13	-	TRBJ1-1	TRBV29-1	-	TGCAGCGTTGAAGATTCAAGGGTCACTGAAGCTTTCTTT	CSVEDSRVTEAFF
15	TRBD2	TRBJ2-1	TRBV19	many	TGTGCCAGTAGTATAGACCCGGGAGGGTACAATGAGCAGTTCTTC	CASSIDPGGYNEQFF
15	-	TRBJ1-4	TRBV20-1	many	TGCAGTGCTAGTTCGCCCCGGGGCCCCGGTGAAAAACTGTTTTTT	CSASSPRGPGEKLFF
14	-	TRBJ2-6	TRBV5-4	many	TGTGCCAGCAGCTTGTTCTCTGGGGCCAACGTCCTGACTTTC	CASSLFSGANVLTF
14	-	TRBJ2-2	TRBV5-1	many	TGCGCCAGCAGCTTCAGCCCGAACACCGGGGAGCTGTTTTTT	CASSFSPNTGELFF
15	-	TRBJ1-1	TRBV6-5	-	TGTGCCAGCAAGCGTCGGGGGGGCTTTAACACTGAAGCTTTCTTT	CASKRRGGFNTEAFF
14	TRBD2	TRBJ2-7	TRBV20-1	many	TGCAGTGCCGGAGCGGGGACTAGCTCCTACGAGCAGTACTTC	CSAGAGTSSYEQYF
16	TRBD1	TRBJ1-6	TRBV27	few	TGTGCCAGCACTTGGACAGGCTTCTCTCATAATTCACCCCTCCACTTT	CASTWTGFSHNSPLHF
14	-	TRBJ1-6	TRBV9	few	TGTGCCAGCAGCATCCACCAAACTGATTCACCCCTCCACTTT	CASSIHQTDSPLHF
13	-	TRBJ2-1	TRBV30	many	TGTGCCTGGAGTCTTTCTTTTGAGGGTGAGCAGTTCTTC	CAWSLSFEGEQFF
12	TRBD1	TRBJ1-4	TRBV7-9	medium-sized	TGTGCCAGCAGCCCGGGGACAGTAAAACTGTTTTTT	CASSPGTVKLFF
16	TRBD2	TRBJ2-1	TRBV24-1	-	TGTGCCACCAGTGATTCAGCGGGGGGCGCCTACAATGAGCAGTTCTTC	CATSDSAGGAYNEQFF